A single sample is the source of the 27 T cell receptor beta chains below, sequenced in a study of CD8 T cells in Susac syndrome. The RNA, roughly 0.45 to 1 ug, was put through reverse transcription using random hexamers. TCRdb ran MiXCR on the immunoSEQ multiplex PCR reads and lists one entry per CDR3 protein. The repertoire holds under 200,000 distinct CDR3 sequences, under 95% seen once, with 0.065% to 0.085% in the top ten. Sequenced material: CD4+ T cells from PBMCs. These receptors came from a human donor in good health.

The chain carries TRBV20-1 and TRBJ1-5; D possibly corresponds to TRBD1 (5 bases). The V gene lost 5 bases and the J gene lost 7 bases, with 15 bases spanning the gap. The CDR3 length is 13 residues. The germline gives CDR1 DFQATT, CDR2 SNEGSKA (reference sequence). The CDR3 loop is CSAGRGGVQPQHF. As DNA, the CDR3 is TGCAGTGCTGGCCGGGGGGGGGTACAGCCCCAGCATTTT.

The V call is TRBV18, the J call TRBJ2-1, with D tentatively TRBD1 (5 bases). Trimming removed 3 bases from V and 8 bases from J, with 17 bases in between. Germline loops: CDR1 KGHSH, CDR2 LQKENI. This CDR3 comprises 15 residues. CDR3 amino acids: CASSPIPRAHDEQFF. For the CDR3, the DNA is TGTGCCAGCTCACCTATCCCCAGGGCGCACGATGAGCAGTTCTTC.

The V gene is TRBV9, the J gene TRBJ2-5; 13 bases agree with TRBD2. V shed 0 bases, J shed 5 bases, and the junction held 10 bases outside the gene matches. This CDR3 comprises 18 residues. CDR1 is SGDLS, CDR2 YYNGEE, per germline. The CDR3 nucleotides are TGTGCCAGCAGCGTAGGGCCCGGGACTAGCGGGAAAAAGGAGACCCAGTACTTC. It encodes CASSVGPGTSGKKETQYF.

CDR3 in amino acids: CASSPQLQGGTDTQYF. Here the CDR3 DNA reads TGTGCCAGCAGCCCACAACTACAGGGAGGCACAGATACGCAGTATTTT. The gene calls are TRBV3-1 and TRBJ2-3, with D possibly being TRBD1 (6 bases). The germline gives CDR1 LGHDT, CDR2 YNNKEL (reference sequence). The CDR3 has 16 residues. V lost 4 bases, J lost 1 base, and 15 bases lay in between.

This chain connects TRBV7-3 to TRBJ2-3, with 8 bases identical to TRBD2. This CDR3 spans 14 amino acids. The germline CDR1 and CDR2 sequences are SGHTA and FQGTGA. With V trimmed by 3 bases and J by 4 bases, 3 bases remained unmatched. CDR3 nucleotides: TGTGCCAGCAGCTTTGACGGGAGGGCAGATACGCAGTATTTT. Translation gives CASSFDGRADTQYF.

V gene TRBV7-2 combines with J gene TRBJ2-3; 16 nucleotides line up with TRBD2. The CDR3 is 17 residues long. Unmatched junction bases numbered 6, after V lost 5 bases and J lost 4 bases. From germline, CDR1 is SGHTA and CDR2 FQGNSA. This CDR3 reads CASSPGTSGGAPDTQYF. CDR3 nucleotide sequence: TGTGCCAGCAGCCCCGGGACTAGCGGGGGGGCCCCAGATACGCAGTATTTT.

The chain is built from TRBV20-1 and TRBJ1-1; maybe TRBD1 (5 bases). CDR3 length: 16 residues. The V and J ends lost 0 bases and 4 bases respectively, with 18 bases between them. CDR1 DFQATT and CDR2 SNEGSKA come from the germline V gene (reference sequence). For the CDR3, the DNA is TGCAGTGCTAGAGATAAGAGTACGGGACGGGTCACTGAAGCTTTCTTT. Protein sequence: CSARDKSTGRVTEAFF.

This chain uses TRBV7-2 with TRBJ2-7; TRBD1 matches 7 bases. Germline trimming cut 4 bases from V and 5 bases from J; bases unmatched to any gene: 11. Germline V lookup: CDR1 SGHTA, CDR2 FQGNSA. This CDR3 is built from 15 residues. The CDR3 region has the DNA TGTGCCAGCAGCTCCTCACTTACAGGGGTCCACGAGCAGTACTTC. Protein: CASSSSLTGVHEQYF.

The rearrangement joins TRBV2 to TRBJ2-6; TRBD1 is a possible D gene (7 bases). This CDR3 contains 17 residues. The V and J ends lost 6 bases and 0 bases respectively, with 15 bases between them. Looked up from germline, CDR1 is SNHLY and CDR2 is FYNNEI. CDR3 residues: CASRRQGGSSGANVLTF. The CDR3 bases are TGTGCCAGCAGACGACAGGGAGGTAGCTCTGGGGCCAACGTCCTGACTTTC.

This rearrangement joins TRBV19 to TRBJ1-2; 8 positions match TRBD1. Germline V lookup: CDR1 LNHDA, CDR2 SQIVND (reference sequence). Unmatched junction bases numbered 14, after V lost 7 bases and J lost 4 bases. CDR3 length: 16 residues. CDR3 protein: CASTGGTLDSTYGYTF. The CDR3 nucleotides read TGTGCCAGTACAGGGGGCACCCTAGATTCTACCTATGGCTACACCTTC. The complete variable domain, with remaining parts taken from reference TRBV19 and TRBJ1-2, reads DGGITQSPKYLFRKEGQNVTLSCEQNLNHDAMYWYRQDPGQGLRLIYYSQIVNDFQKGDIAEGYSVSREKKESFPLTVTSAQKNPTAFYLCASTGGTLDSTYGYTFGSGTRLTVV.

The J gene is TRBJ2-5, the V gene TRBV18; no definite D call. V shed 6 bases and J shed 5 bases, with 10 bases lying between them. Germline assignment: CDR1 KGHSH and CDR2 LQKENI. This CDR3 has 12 amino acids. CDR3 sequence: CASSWNAETQYF. Here the CDR3 DNA reads TGTGCCAGCTCGTGGAACGCGGAGACCCAGTACTTC.

The V call is TRBV24-1, the J call TRBJ2-7; D might be TRBD1 or TRBD2, each matching 5 bases. The CDR3 covers 14 residues. CDR1 and CDR2 from the germline V gene are KGHDR and SFDVKD. Trimming removed 4 bases from V and 4 bases from J, with 13 bases in between. This chain's CDR3 is CATSDGGTAYEQYF. In DNA form, the CDR3 reads TGTGCCACCAGTGACGGTGGGACGGCGTACGAGCAGTACTTC.

In nucleotides, the CDR3 is TGTGCCAGCCCCGGGCCTCAGGGGTATGGCTACACCTTC. This gives the protein CASPGPQGYGYTF. This chain links TRBV2 with TRBJ1-2; a possible D gene is TRBD1 (6 bases). Germline V gene sequence: CDR1 SNHLY, CDR2 FYNNEI. The CDR3 is 13 residues long. Deletions cut 8 bases from V and 5 bases from J, with 15 bases between.

The V and J genes are TRBV7-2 and TRBJ2-7; 16 positions match TRBD2. The CDR3 is 14 amino acids. With 6 bases clipped from V and 11 bases from J, the junction kept 7 bases outside the gene matches. Germline V gives CDR1 SGHTA, CDR2 FQGNSA. CDR3 sequence: CASSSTGTSGGEYF. For the CDR3, the DNA is TGTGCCAGCAGTTCTACCGGGACTAGCGGGGGGGAGTACTTC.

The rearrangement joins TRBV6-2 or TRBV6-3 to TRBJ1-5; tentatively, D is TRBD1 (5 bases). V lost 7 bases to trimming and J lost 2 bases, with 18 bases between them. This CDR3 region has 16 residues. Germline V gene data show CDR1 as MNHEY and CDR2 as SVGEGT. For the CDR3, the DNA is TGTGCCAGCACCGGGGGTGTGGGCCGGCGCAATCAGCCCCAGCATTTT. Protein: CASTGGVGRRNQPQHF.

V gene TRBV11-2 combines with J gene TRBJ1-2; D gene unclear. V was shortened by 5 bases and J by 3 bases, with 10 bases between the two germline ends. The CDR3 consists of 13 residues. Per germline, CDR1 SGHAT and CDR2 FQNNGV. For the CDR3, the DNA is TGTGCCAGCAGCCACGGGGAGGACTATGGCTACACCTTC. Translated, it gives CASSHGEDYGYTF. The full variable domain, rest sourced from reference TRBV11-2 and TRBJ1-2, is EAGVAQSPRYKIIEKRQSVAFWCNPISGHATLYWYQQILGQGPKLLIQFQNNGVVDDSQLPKDRFSAERLKGVDSTLKIQPAKLEDSAVYLCASSHGEDYGYTFGSGTRLTVV.

The chain links TRBV18 to TRBJ1-1; tentatively, D is TRBD1 (5 bases). Per the germline V gene, CDR1 is KGHSH and CDR2 is LQKENI. V was clipped by 2 bases and J by 0 bases, with 13 bases between them. This CDR3 has 16 amino acids. The CDR3, as DNA: TGTGCCAGCTCACCATTATTGACAGATTTGAACACTGAAGCTTTCTTT. This gives the protein CASSPLLTDLNTEAFF.

This chain joins TRBV28 and TRBJ2-5, with unresolved D. The germline CDR1 and CDR2 sequences are MDHEN and SYDVKM. The V and J ends lost 6 bases and 7 bases respectively, with 9 bases between them. The CDR3 totals 11 residues. CDR3 DNA: TGTGCCAGCAGCACACGAGGGACCCAGTACTTC. It translates to CASSTRGTQYF.

To note about this clonotype: The germline gene is not matched at one end of the junction; a read error may be the cause. V usage is TRBV28 and J usage is TRBJ2-7; possibly TRBD1 for D (5 bases). Germline assignment: CDR1 MDHEN and CDR2 SYDVKM. The CDR3 extends over 14 amino acids. The DNA of the CDR3 is TGTGCCAGCAAACCCCGAACAGGAATATACGAGCAGCACTTC. Protein sequence: CASKPRTGIYEQHF.

The rearrangement links TRBV9 to TRBJ2-3, with D perhaps TRBD1 (5 bases). The CDR3 runs 12 residues. Trimming removed 0 bases at V and 9 bases at J, with 8 bases between. The germline CDR1 and CDR2 sequences are SGDLS and YYNGEE. CDR3 DNA sequence: TGTGCCAGCAGCGTAGTACAGGACACGCAGTATTTT. Translated, it gives CASSVVQDTQYF.

This chain uses TRBV5-1 with TRBJ2-1, with 11 bases matching TRBD1. V trimming: 4 bases; J trimming: 7 bases; junction bases outside the gene matches: 10. This CDR3 has 16 amino acids. Per germline, CDR1 SGHRS and CDR2 YFSETQ. The CDR3 spells CASSPWTGGETNEQFF. The CDR3 nucleotides read TGCGCCAGCAGCCCGTGGACAGGGGGCGAAACAAATGAGCAGTTCTTC. The full variable domain, in which reference TRBV5-1 and TRBJ2-1 provide the parts outside the CDR3, is KAGVTQTPRYLIKTRGQQVTLSCSPISGHRSVSWYQQTPGQGLQFLFEYFSETQRNKGNFPGRFSGRQFSNSRSEMNVSTLELGDSALYLCASSPWTGGETNEQFFGPGTRLTVL.

This CDR3 is CASSLGDRGRDEKLFF. DNA of the CDR3: TGTGCCAGCAGCTTAGGTGACAGGGGGCGAGATGAAAAACTGTTTTTT. The chain carries TRBV13 and TRBJ1-4; 10 positions agree with TRBD1. From germline, CDR1 is PRHDT and CDR2 FYEKMQ (reference sequence). The CDR3 totals 16 residues. Trimming took 0 bases from V and 6 from J; bases not matched to a gene: 4.

The chain is built from TRBV30 and TRBJ2-1; 9 bases match TRBD1. Trimming at V came to 2 bases and at J to 2 bases, leaving 7 bases not matched to a gene. The CDR3 is 16 residues long. Germline CDR1 reads GTSNPN; CDR2 reads SVGIG (reference sequence). CDR3 sequence reads: CAWSPRDRVTYNEQFF. CDR3 nucleotide sequence: TGTGCCTGGAGTCCGAGGGACAGGGTTACCTACAATGAGCAGTTCTTC.

The chain joins TRBV6-6 to TRBJ2-2, with 9 bases identical to TRBD1. V lost 6 bases and J lost 2; bases outside the gene matches: 7. Germline V gives CDR1 MNHNY, CDR2 SVGAGI (reference sequence). This CDR3 has 16 residues. CDR3 sequence reads: CASSFTGGPNTGELFF. CDR3 coding DNA: TGTGCCAGCAGCTTCACAGGGGGCCCCAACACCGGGGAGCTGTTTTTT.

This chain links TRBV24-1 with TRBJ2-3; possibly TRBD2 for D (6 bases). Trimming left V 4 bases short and J 6 bases short, with 16 bases between. CDR1 KGHDR and CDR2 SFDVKD come from the germline V gene. The CDR3 is 15 amino acids. CDR3 protein: CATSDPVRLGDTQYF. CDR3 nucleotide sequence: TGTGCCACCAGTGACCCAGTTCGACTAGGGGATACGCAGTATTTT.

The V gene is TRBV6-5, the J gene TRBJ1-4; 7 positions match TRBD1. Germline lookup yields CDR1 MNHEY and CDR2 SVGAGI. The CDR3 runs 14 residues. Trimming took 2 bases from V and 5 from J; bases not matched to a gene: 2. The CDR3 nucleotides are TGTGCCAGCAGTTACATGGGACAGAATGAAAAACTGTTTTTT. Translation: CASSYMGQNEKLFF.

The chain joins TRBV3-1 to TRBJ2-7; D gene uncertain. CDR3 length: 13 residues. V was pared by 3 bases and J by 5 bases, with 11 bases between. The germline CDR1 and CDR2 sequences are LGHDT and YNNKEL (reference sequence). The DNA of the CDR3 is TGTGCCAGCAGCCAGAACGACATCAACGAGCAGTACTTC. It is translated as CASSQNDINEQYF.